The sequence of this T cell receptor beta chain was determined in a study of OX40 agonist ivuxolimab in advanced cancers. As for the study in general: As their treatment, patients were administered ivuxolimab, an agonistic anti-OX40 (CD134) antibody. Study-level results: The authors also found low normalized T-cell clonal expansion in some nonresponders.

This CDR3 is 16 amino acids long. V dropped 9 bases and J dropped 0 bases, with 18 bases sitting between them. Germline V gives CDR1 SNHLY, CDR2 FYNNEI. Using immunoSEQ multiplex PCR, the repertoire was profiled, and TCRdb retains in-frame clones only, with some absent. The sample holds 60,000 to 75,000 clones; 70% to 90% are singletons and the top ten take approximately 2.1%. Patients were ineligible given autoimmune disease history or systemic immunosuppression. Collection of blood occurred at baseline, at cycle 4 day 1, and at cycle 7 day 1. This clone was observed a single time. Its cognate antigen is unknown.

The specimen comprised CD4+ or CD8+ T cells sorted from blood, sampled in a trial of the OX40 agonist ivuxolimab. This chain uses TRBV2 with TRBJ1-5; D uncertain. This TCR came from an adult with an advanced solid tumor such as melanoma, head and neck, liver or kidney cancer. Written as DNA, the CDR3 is TGTGCCAGTTCCCCCTTGGATCCTTCTAGCAATCAGCCCCAGCATTTT. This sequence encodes CASSPLDPSSNQPQHF.